Reported below is one T cell receptor beta chain. Its antigen is undetermined. This CDR3 region has 20 residues. Trimming at V came to 3 bases and at J to 5 bases, leaving 13 bases not matched to a gene. Looked up from germline, CDR1 is KGHDR and CDR2 is SFDVKD. Original processing notes: Researchers built a distant-metastasis classifier for papillary thyroid cancer that drew on CDR3 differences across clinicopathological groups. TCRdb redid the clone calls on the PCR reads using MiXCR. These V and J calls derive from TCRdb rather than the authors' analysis. This sample has thousands of clones, with about 33% found just once. The data originate from a study of metastatic and nonmetastatic thyroid tumors. About the research overall: Thyroid patients, malignant and benign, had repertoires compared across blood and tumor or nodule tissue.

Every patient was untreated before thyroid surgery. Study-level findings and limits: Reports indicated that malignant thyroid tumors showed significantly higher TCR beta diversity than benign nodules did, in blood and tumor.

V gene TRBV24-1 combines with J gene TRBJ2-1, with TRBD2 matching over 15 bases. The receptor was isolated from a female donor with papillary thyroid cancer or a benign thyroid nodule (not recorded which). Some clones in this sample may be carry-over from other donors' samples. Sequencing was performed on adjacent normal tissue. The CDR3 here is CATSDNQGLAGGTRNNEQFF. DNA of the CDR3: TGTGCCACCAGTGATAACCAGGGACTAGCGGGAGGAACCCGAAACAATGAGCAGTTCTTC.